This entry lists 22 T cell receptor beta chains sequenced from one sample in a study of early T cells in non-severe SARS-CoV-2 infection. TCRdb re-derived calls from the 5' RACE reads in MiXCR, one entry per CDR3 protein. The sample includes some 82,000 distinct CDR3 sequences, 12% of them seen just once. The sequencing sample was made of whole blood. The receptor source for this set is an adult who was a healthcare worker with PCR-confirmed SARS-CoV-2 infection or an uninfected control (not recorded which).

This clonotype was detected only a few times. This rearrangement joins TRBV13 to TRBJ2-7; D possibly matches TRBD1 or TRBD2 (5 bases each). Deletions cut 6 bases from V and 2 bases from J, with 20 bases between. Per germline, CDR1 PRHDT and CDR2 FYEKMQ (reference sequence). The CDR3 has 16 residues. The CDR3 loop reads CASSFQQGALTYEQYF. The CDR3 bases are TGTGCCAGCAGTTTCCAGCAGGGAGCCTTAACCTACGAGCAGTACTTC.

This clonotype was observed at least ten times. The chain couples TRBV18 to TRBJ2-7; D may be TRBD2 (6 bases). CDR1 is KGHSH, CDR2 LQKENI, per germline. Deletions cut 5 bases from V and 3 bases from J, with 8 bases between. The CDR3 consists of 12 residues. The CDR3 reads CASSGGFYEQYF. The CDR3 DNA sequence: TGTGCCAGCTCAGGGGGGTTCTACGAGCAGTACTTC.

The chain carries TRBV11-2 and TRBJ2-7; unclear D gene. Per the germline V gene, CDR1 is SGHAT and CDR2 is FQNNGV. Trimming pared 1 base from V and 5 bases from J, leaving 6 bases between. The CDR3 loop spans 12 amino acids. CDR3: CASSLAIHEQYF. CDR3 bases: TGTGCCAGCAGCTTAGCTATCCACGAGCAGTACTTC.

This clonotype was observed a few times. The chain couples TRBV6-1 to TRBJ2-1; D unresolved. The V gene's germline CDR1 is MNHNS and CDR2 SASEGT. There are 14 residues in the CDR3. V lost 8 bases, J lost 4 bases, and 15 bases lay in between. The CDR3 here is CASESRRPYNEQFF. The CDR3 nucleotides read TGTGCCAGCGAGTCAAGGCGACCATACAATGAGCAGTTCTTC.

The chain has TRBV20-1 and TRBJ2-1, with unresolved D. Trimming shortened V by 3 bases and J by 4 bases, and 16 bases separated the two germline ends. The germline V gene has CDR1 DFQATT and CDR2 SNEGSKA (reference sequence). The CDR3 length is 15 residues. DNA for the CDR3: TGCAGTGCTAGGGTAGAGGTAGCCTTATACAATGAGCAGTTCTTC. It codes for CSARVEVALYNEQFF.

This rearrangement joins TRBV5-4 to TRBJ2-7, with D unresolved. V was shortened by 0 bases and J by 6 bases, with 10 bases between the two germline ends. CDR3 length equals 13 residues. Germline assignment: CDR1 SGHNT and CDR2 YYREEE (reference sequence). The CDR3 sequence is CASSLDSLGEQYF. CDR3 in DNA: TGTGCCAGCAGCTTGGACTCCCTGGGCGAGCAGTACTTC.

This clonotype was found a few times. The CDR3 bases are TGTGCCAGCATCGGACCGTACTATGGCTACACCTTC. Translating it yields CASIGPYYGYTF. This chain links TRBV28 with TRBJ1-2; no clear D. CDR1 is MDHEN and CDR2 is SYDVKM in the germline V gene. V lost 7 bases and J 3 bases, leaving 9 bases between the germline ends. This CDR3 has 12 residues.

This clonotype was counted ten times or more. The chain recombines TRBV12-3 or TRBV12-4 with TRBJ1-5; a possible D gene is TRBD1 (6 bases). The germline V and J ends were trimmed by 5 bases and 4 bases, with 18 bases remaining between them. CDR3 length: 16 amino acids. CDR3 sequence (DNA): TGTGCCAGCAGTCCTCTAGGACAGTCTTCTAATCAGCCCCAGCATTTT. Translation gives CASSPLGQSSNQPQHF.

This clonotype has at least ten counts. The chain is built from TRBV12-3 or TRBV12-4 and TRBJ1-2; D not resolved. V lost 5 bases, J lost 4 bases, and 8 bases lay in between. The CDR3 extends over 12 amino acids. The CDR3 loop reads CASSKGLYGYTF. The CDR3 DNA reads TGTGCCAGCAGTAAAGGGCTCTATGGCTACACCTTC.

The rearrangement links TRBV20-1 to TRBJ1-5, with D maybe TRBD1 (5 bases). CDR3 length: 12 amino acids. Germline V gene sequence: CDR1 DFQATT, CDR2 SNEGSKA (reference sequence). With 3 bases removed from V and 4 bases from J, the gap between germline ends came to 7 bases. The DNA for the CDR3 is TGCAGTGCTAGGACAGTGAATCAGCCCCAGCATTTT. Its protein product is CSARTVNQPQHF.

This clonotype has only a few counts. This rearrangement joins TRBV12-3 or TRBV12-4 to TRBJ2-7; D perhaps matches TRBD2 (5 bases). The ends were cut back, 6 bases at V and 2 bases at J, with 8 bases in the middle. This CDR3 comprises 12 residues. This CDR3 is CASSTGTYEQYF. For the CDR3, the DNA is TGTGCCAGCAGCACCGGGACCTACGAGCAGTACTTC.

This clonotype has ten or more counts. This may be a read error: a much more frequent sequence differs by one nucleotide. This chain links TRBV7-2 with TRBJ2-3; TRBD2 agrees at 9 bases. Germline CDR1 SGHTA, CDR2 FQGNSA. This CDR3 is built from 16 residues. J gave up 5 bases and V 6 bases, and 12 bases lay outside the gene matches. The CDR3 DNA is TGTGCCAGCAGTCGTAGTGGCGGGGGGGCCGAAGATACGCAGTATTTT. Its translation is CASSRSGGGAEDTQYF.

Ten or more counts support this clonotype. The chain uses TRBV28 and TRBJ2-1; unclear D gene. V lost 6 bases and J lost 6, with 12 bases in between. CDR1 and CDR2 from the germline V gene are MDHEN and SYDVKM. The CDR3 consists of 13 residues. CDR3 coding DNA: TGTGCCAGCAGATACGGCGGCCTCAATGAGCAGTTCTTC. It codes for CASRYGGLNEQFF.

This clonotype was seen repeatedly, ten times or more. The chain's CDR3 is CSAREFRVGNYEQYF. The DNA of the CDR3 is TGCAGTGCTAGAGAGTTTAGGGTTGGAAACTACGAGCAGTACTTC. V gene TRBV20-1 combines with J gene TRBJ2-7; D uncertain. Trimming shortened V by 0 bases and J by 3 bases, and 15 bases separated the two germline ends. The CDR3 totals 15 residues. Germline V CDR1 and CDR2: DFQATT, SNEGSKA (reference sequence).

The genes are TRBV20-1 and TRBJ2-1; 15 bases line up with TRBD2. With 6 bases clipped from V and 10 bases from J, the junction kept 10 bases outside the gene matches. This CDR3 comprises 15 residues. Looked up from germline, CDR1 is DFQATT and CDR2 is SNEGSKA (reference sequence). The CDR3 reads CSATRTSGGAGEQFF. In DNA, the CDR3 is TGCAGTGCCACCCGGACTAGCGGGGGGGCCGGCGAGCAGTTCTTC.

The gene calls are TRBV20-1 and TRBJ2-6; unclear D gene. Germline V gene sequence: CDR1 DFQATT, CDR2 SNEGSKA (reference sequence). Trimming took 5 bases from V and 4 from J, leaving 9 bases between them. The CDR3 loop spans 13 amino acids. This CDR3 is CSALYPGANVLTF. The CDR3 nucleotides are TGCAGTGCTCTGTATCCCGGGGCCAACGTCCTGACTTTC.

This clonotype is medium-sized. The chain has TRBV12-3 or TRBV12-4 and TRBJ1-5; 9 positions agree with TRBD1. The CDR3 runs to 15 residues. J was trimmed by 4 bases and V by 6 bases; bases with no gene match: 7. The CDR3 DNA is TGTGCCAGCAGGACGGGACAGGGAGGGAATCAGCCCCAGCATTTT. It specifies CASRTGQGGNQPQHF.

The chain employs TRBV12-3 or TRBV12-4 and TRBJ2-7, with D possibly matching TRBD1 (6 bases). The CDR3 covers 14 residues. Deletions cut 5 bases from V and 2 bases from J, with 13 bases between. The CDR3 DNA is TGTGCCAGCAGTCAATGGGACACAACCTACGAGCAGTACTTC. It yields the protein CASSQWDTTYEQYF.

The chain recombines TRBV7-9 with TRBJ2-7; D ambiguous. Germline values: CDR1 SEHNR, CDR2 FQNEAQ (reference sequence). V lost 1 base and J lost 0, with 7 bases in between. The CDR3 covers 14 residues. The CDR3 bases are TGTGCCAGCAGCTTAGGCCAGATCTCCTACGAGCAGTACTTC. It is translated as CASSLGQISYEQYF.

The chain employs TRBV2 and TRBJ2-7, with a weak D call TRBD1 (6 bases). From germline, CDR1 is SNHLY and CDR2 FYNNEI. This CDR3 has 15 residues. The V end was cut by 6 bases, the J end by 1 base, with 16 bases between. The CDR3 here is CASRTRSGTSYEQYF. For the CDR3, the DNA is TGTGCCAGCAGGACCAGATCGGGGACATCCTACGAGCAGTACTTC.

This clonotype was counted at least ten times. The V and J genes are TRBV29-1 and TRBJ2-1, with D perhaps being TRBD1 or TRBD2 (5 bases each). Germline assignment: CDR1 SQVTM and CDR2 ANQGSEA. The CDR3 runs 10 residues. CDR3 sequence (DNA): TGCAGTATGGGGGAGAATGAGCAGTTCTTC. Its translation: CSMGENEQFF.

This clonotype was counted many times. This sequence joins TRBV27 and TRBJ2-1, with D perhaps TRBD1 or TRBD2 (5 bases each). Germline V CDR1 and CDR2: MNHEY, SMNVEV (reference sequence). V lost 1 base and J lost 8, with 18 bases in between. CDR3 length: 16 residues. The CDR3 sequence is CASSLYPGTFRHEQFF. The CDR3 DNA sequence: TGTGCCAGCAGTTTATACCCAGGGACCTTTCGGCATGAGCAGTTCTTC.